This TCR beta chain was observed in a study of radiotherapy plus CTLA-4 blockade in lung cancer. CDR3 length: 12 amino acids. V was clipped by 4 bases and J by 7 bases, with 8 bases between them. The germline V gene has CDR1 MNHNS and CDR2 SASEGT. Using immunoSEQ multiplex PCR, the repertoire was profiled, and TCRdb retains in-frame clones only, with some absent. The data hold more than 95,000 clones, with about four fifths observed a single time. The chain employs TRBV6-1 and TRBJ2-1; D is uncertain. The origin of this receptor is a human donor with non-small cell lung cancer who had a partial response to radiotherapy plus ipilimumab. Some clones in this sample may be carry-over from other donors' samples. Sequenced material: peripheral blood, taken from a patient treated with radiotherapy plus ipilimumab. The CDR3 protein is CASSGYGNEQFF. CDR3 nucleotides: TGTGCCAGCAGTGGGTACGGGAATGAGCAGTTCTTC.